This T cell receptor beta chain derives from a study of identical twins (TCRdb year 2016). For context, the study as a whole: To test whether fetal clonotypes persist, the study used deep sequencing on TCR alpha and beta repertoires from monozygotic twins, unrelated adults of various ages, and cord blood. Replicate twin experiments were performed at different times using different library preparation protocols to rule out contamination. Findings and caveats that apply to the study as a whole: Fewer insertions were carried by abundant cord blood beta clonotypes; a weaker similar trend was observed in young adult naive repertoires, while no such trend was observed in memory repertoires. Invariant T cells such as MAIT and iNKT could partly confound zero-insertion analyses, although diverse VJ usage argued against such confounding for most clonotypes. Recombination models systematically underestimated out-of-frame TCR alpha sharing in monozygotic twins but agreed with sharing between unrelated individuals. Out-of-frame TCR alpha sequences shared between twins showed an excess of low generation-probability sequences compared with coincidental sharing between unrelated individuals. Excess twin sharing in beta out-of-frame sequences was weaker because fewer shared sequences lowered the signal-to-noise ratio. Because the same donors could not be followed over many years, the conclusions depended on cross-sectional statistical analysis.

Every donor in the study was a healthy Caucasian. With respect to this clonotype: The antigen it recognizes is unknown. There are no base qualities to consult, and no much larger clone falls within one base.

Library preparation was by 5' RACE. The listed sequencing device is Illumina HiSeq 2000. Template switching introduced a universal primer binding site; the final cDNA contained a unique molecular identifier, enabling accurate counting of TCR cDNA molecules. First-strand cDNA for TCR alpha and beta chains was synthesized from specific primers in the conserved constant-segment region. To control for contamination, each cDNA library was double barcoded with a SMART-Mk sample barcode plus Illumina barcodes. TruSeq adapter sequences, together with Illumina sample barcodes, were added in two successive PCR steps. Sequencing of the TCR alpha and beta cDNA libraries was done on the Illumina HiSeq platform using custom primers. The original pipeline was this. Raw reads were processed with MiGEC to extract unique molecular identifiers, and MiXCR was used to determine CDR3 positions. Recombination models were inferred per individual with the repgenHMM and IGoR tools using an EM algorithm. Shared clonotype analysis was performed with the tcR package in R, normalizing sharing by the product of cloneset sizes. Out-of-frame nonproductive sequences were analyzed to study raw recombination free of thymic and clonal selection effects. TCRdb trimmed the raw reads at Q25, called clones with MiXCR and kept productive beta chains. Identical CDR3 protein sequences are pooled into one entry, listed with their most common genes and DNA. TCRdb's processing, not the study's, gives the V and J calls here. Across this sample there are 1.5 million to 2 million distinct CDR3 sequences, with about 32% seen only once. The leading ten clones occupy about 0.3% of the sample.

Per the germline V gene (reference sequence), DFQATT is the CDR1 and SNEGSKA is the CDR2. Reading from cysteine to phenylalanine, the CDR3 counts 14 amino acids. Just CDR3 DNA is preserved here, 42 bases in frame from base 1. V is clipped by 0 bases and J by 3 bases, and the sequence between their germline boundaries is 9 bases long. This clonotype originated in a newborn girl in good health. This receptor chain uses TRBV20-1 and TRBJ2-1; no confident D gene assignment can be made. Sequenced material: cord blood. The CDR3 region has the sequence CSARDRLYYNEQFF. The sequenced DNA is TGCAGTGCTAGAGATCGGCTATACTACAATGAGCAGTTCTTC.